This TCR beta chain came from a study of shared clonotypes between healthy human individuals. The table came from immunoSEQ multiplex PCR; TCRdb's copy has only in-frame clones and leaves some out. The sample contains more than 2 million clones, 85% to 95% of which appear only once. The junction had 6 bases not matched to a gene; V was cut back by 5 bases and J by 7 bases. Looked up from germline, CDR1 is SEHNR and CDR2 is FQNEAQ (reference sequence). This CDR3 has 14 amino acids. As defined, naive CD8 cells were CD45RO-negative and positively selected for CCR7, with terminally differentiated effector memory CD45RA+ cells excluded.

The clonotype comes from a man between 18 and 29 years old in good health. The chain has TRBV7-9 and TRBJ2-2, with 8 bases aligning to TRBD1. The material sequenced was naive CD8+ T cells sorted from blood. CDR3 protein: CASSPDREDGELFF. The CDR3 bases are TGTGCCAGCAGCCCGGACAGGGAAGACGGGGAGCTGTTTTTT.